This T cell receptor (beta chain) was recovered during a study of OX40 agonist ivuxolimab in advanced cancers. Study-level background: Ivuxolimab, which targeted the costimulatory receptor OX40 (CD134), was an agonistic, fully human IgG2 monoclonal antibody. Intravenous ivuxolimab was administered to patients every 2 weeks at six dose levels: 0.01, 0.1, 0.3, 1.5, 3 and 10 mg/kg. Among the 52 dose-escalation patients, 19 had hepatocellular carcinoma, 15 or so melanoma, 9 renal cell carcinoma and 9 head and neck cancer. In the dose-escalation cohort, approximately 80% of patients were male, and the mean age was 60 years with a range of 23 to 79. Prior anti-PD-1, anti-PD-L1 or anti-CTLA-4 therapy was permitted, and about two fifths of dose-escalation patients had received checkpoint inhibitors. Partial responses were achieved by three dose-escalation patients, of whom one had hepatocellular carcinoma and two had cutaneous melanoma. The point of sequencing TCRbeta in the periphery was to test whether ivuxolimab changed TCR sequence diversity and drove clonal T-cell expansion. The paper reports the monotherapy dose-escalation portion (N of about 50 patients) of the phase I ivuxolimab trial.

Genomic DNA was extracted from sorted cells for sequencing of the TCRbeta CDR3 region. The immunoSEQ Assay was used for sequencing of TCRbeta CDR3 regions. Not all clones reach the TCRdb copy of this immuneACCESS table, which keeps in-frame sequences only. Checked studies attribute under half of the gap to unresolved V genes and leave the rest unexplained. The sample table shows tens of thousands of clones, and about 94% are seen once. The ten top clones hold 1% to 1.3% of the sample. Overall results and qualifications from the work: Clonal expansion of both CD4+ and CD8+ blood T cells was observed from baseline to week 6 at doses 0.1 to 3.0 mg/kg. Low levels of normalized T-cell clonal expansion were also seen in some patients who did not respond. In the 0.1-3.0 mg/kg groups, partial responders had among the lowest normalized peripheral clonal expansion, particularly in CD8+ T cells. The antigen specificity of the peripheral T cells that underwent clonal expansion was not determined. After ivuxolimab, CD8+ T cells had more expanded clones than CD4+ T cells on average.

On this clone itself: Its target antigen remains unknown. No base quality information exists; no much larger clone differs at one position.

Patients with a history of autoimmune disease or receiving systemic immunosuppression were excluded from the trial. Peripheral blood for TCR sequencing was drawn from every dose cohort at baseline, at cycle 4 day 1 and at cycle 7 day 1. The samples were taken from a phase I, first-in-human, multicenter, open-label dose-escalation trial of ivuxolimab. Adults with locally advanced or metastatic melanoma, renal cell, hepatocellular, or head and neck squamous cell carcinoma were enrolled in the trial. Before TCR sequencing, CD4+ and CD8+ T cells were separately sorted from peripheral blood. Inclusive of the bounding cysteine and phenylalanine, the CDR3 is 14 residues long. CDR3 DNA is the only sequence kept; it has 42 bases, read in frame from the first base. The germline V gene sets CDR1 to MDHEN and CDR2 to SYDVKM. For this chain, trimming is 5 bases at the V end and 4 bases at the J end, and the number of junction bases without a gene match is 5.

The rearrangement joined TRBV28 to TRBJ2-7, with 10 bases matching TRBD2. This receptor was obtained from an adult with an advanced solid tumor such as melanoma, head and neck, liver or kidney cancer. This sample comprised CD4+ or CD8+ T cells sorted from blood, obtained in a trial of the OX40 agonist ivuxolimab. The encoded CDR3 is CASSTLAGVYEQYF. The DNA sequence is TGTGCCAGCAGTACTCTAGCGGGAGTATACGAGCAGTACTTC.